Below are 28 T cell receptor beta chains sequenced from a single sample in a study of Ad26.COV2.S vaccination and SARS-CoV-2 variants. Clones were sequenced by immunoSEQ multiplex PCR, and TCRdb holds only the in-frame ones, with some missing. Here the sample spans 350,000 to 400,000 clones, around nine tenths being singletons. As to treatment: about 20 received Ad26.COV2.S at low or high dose, single or two shots; 5 received placebo; per-sample allocation not given. Vaccine and placebo recipients were sampled on day 63 after the first injection. Sequencing used peripheral blood, obtained in a trial of Ad26.COV2.S vaccine versus placebo. These TCRs come from a person aged 18-65 years who received the Ad26.COV2.S COVID-19 vaccine or a placebo.

V and J are TRBV6-5 and TRBJ1-1; 8 bases are shared with TRBD1. The CDR3 covers 14 residues. Germline CDR1 MNHEY, CDR2 SVGAGI. V shed 5 bases and J 1 base; nucleotides not matched to a gene: 3. CDR3 residues: CASSTGTGNTEAFF. In nucleotides, the CDR3 is TGTGCCAGCAGTACCGGGACAGGGAACACTGAAGCTTTCTTT.

The chain combines TRBV6-5 with TRBJ1-4; D may be TRBD1 (5 bases). The CDR3 totals 15 residues. Germline loops: CDR1 MNHEY, CDR2 SVGAGI. Trimming removed 6 bases at V and 0 bases at J, with 11 bases between. CDR3 coding DNA: TGTGCCAGCAGGCGGGACGGCGCAACTAATGAAAAACTGTTTTTT. It encodes CASRRDGATNEKLFF.

V gene TRBV3-1 (or the pseudogene TRBV3-2) combines with J gene TRBJ1-4; the match to TRBD1 covers 11 bases. V dropped 0 bases and J dropped 11; count of bases not matched to a gene: 5. The CDR3 is 15 amino acids. Germline lookup yields CDR1 LGHDT and CDR2 YNNKEL (reference sequence). CDR3 in DNA: TGTGCCAGCAGCCAAGAGCGGGACAGGGGGTGGAAACTGTTTTTT. This encodes CASSQERDRGWKLFF.

The J gene is TRBJ2-7, the V gene TRBV6-5, with a possible D match to TRBD1 (5 bases). The CDR3 runs to 12 residues. The V end lost 8 bases, the J end lost 6 bases, and 14 bases lay between the germline ends. Germline V gene sequence: CDR1 MNHEY, CDR2 SVGAGI. CDR3 residues: CASGSQGGEQYF. CDR3 DNA: TGTGCCAGCGGTTCCCAGGGCGGCGAGCAGTACTTC.

This chain connects TRBV9 to TRBJ2-3; weak D call: TRBD1 (7 bases). The V end lost 3 bases, the J end lost 9 bases, and 11 bases lay between the germline ends. Germline CDR1 SGDLS, CDR2 YYNGEE. There are 12 residues in the CDR3. The CDR3 nucleotides are TGTGCCAGCAGCGCAGGGGGGAGAACGCAGTATTTT. This encodes CASSAGGRTQYF. Looking up the rest from reference TRBV9 and TRBJ2-3 gives the full variable domain: DSGVTQTPKHLITATGQRVTLRCSPRSGDLSVYWYQQSLDQGLQFLIQYYNGEERAKGNILERFSAQQFPDLHSELNLSSLELGDSALYFCASSAGGRTQYFGPGTRLTVL.

The rearrangement uses TRBV7-8 and TRBJ1-4; maybe TRBD1 (5 bases). CDR3 length equals 13 residues. The germline V and J ends were trimmed by 5 bases and 4 bases, with 8 bases remaining between them. Per the germline V gene, CDR1 is SGHVS and CDR2 is FQNEAQ. CDR3 nucleotides: TGTGCCAGCAGCCTCGACAGTAATGAAAAACTGTTTTTT. Encoded protein: CASSLDSNEKLFF.

The chain carries TRBV12-3 or TRBV12-4 and TRBJ1-1; no reliable D call. The CDR3 contains 13 residues. Trimming pared 10 bases from V and 2 bases from J, leaving 14 bases between. The CDR3 here is CATQLGRNTEAFF. The CDR3 bases are TGTGCCACGCAACTTGGACGCAACACTGAAGCTTTCTTT.

This sequence joins TRBV7-8 and TRBJ2-2, with TRBD1 matching over 8 bases. From germline, CDR1 is SGHVS and CDR2 FQNEAQ. This CDR3 spans 15 amino acids. The ends lost 4 bases at V and 4 bases at J; junction bases unmatched: 5. CDR3 amino acids: CASSSGQGVTGELFF. The CDR3, as DNA: TGTGCCAGCAGCTCAGGACAGGGTGTCACCGGGGAGCTGTTTTTT.

The chain uses TRBV3-1 (or the pseudogene TRBV3-2) and TRBJ2-3; 10 positions agree with TRBD1. Germline assignment: CDR1 LGHDT and CDR2 YNNKEL (reference sequence). The V segment lost 0 bases and the J segment 5 bases; nucleotides outside the gene matches: 14. The CDR3 consists of 19 residues. The CDR3 sequence is CASSQELRFDRGLRDTQYF. DNA for the CDR3: TGTGCCAGCAGCCAAGAGTTAAGGTTTGACAGGGGGCTGAGAGATACGCAGTATTTT.

This chain connects TRBV3-1 (or the pseudogene TRBV3-2) to TRBJ2-1, with D perhaps TRBD2 (6 bases). Trimming removed 3 bases from V and 3 bases from J, with 15 bases in between. The CDR3 runs to 16 residues. The V gene's germline CDR1 is LGHDT and CDR2 YNNKEL (reference sequence). This CDR3 reads CASSHGVAGIYNEQFF. Here the CDR3 DNA reads TGTGCCAGCAGCCATGGAGTGGCGGGGATCTACAATGAGCAGTTCTTC.

V is TRBV10-1 and J is TRBJ2-2, with 8 bases lining up with TRBD2. The CDR3 totals 14 residues. Losses at the gene ends were 9 bases for V and 2 bases for J; bases not matched to a gene: 5. CDR1 is WNHNN, CDR2 SYGVQD, per germline (reference sequence). The CDR3 coding sequence is TGCGCCAGTTCCGGGACTAGTAACACCGGGGAGCTGTTTTTT. The encoded protein is CASSGTSNTGELFF.

The V call is TRBV7-2, the J call TRBJ1-5, with D unresolved. Germline V gene lookup returns CDR1 SGHTA and CDR2 FQGNSA. Trimming shortened V by 4 bases and J by 0 bases, and 7 bases separated the two germline ends. This CDR3 contains 14 residues. The CDR3 reads CASSSEGSNQPQHF. Here the CDR3 DNA reads TGTGCCAGCAGCTCTGAGGGTAGCAATCAGCCCCAGCATTTT.

This sequence joins TRBV6-5 and TRBJ2-2; D is unclear. The V gene's germline CDR1 is MNHEY and CDR2 SVGAGI. V lost 4 bases, J lost 3 bases, and 15 bases lay in between. CDR3 size: 16 residues. The CDR3 DNA follows: TGTGCCAGCAGTTTCAGCGAAGACTGGGACACCGGGGAGCTGTTTTTT. Protein sequence: CASSFSEDWDTGELFF.

The genes are TRBV5-8 and TRBJ1-4, with D hard to call. Trimming removed 4 bases at V and 10 bases at J, with 8 bases between. Germline CDR1 and CDR2: SGHTS and YDEGEE. The CDR3 length is 11 residues. In nucleotides, the CDR3 is TGTGCCAGCAGCCGGTCCCGAAAACTGTTTTTT. Amino acids: CASSRSRKLFF.

This rearrangement joins TRBV7-9 to TRBJ2-7; perhaps D is TRBD1 or TRBD2 (5 bases each). CDR1 and CDR2 from the germline V gene are SEHNR and FQNEAQ (reference sequence). This CDR3 is 16 amino acids long. V was pared by 3 bases and J by 1 base, with 16 bases between. This CDR3 reads CASSLGQGRESYEQYF. CDR3 DNA sequence: TGTGCCAGCAGCTTGGGTCAGGGAAGGGAGTCCTACGAGCAGTACTTC.

The sample holds one count of this clone. The chain employs TRBV4-1 and TRBJ1-2; possibly TRBD1 for D (6 bases). The CDR3 totals 16 residues. From germline, CDR1 is MGHRA and CDR2 YSYEKL. Trimming removed 0 bases from V and 7 bases from J, with 18 bases in between. In DNA form, the CDR3 reads TGCGCCAGCAGCCAAGATACGCTCCAGGGGTTAGGTGGCTACACCTTC. It yields the protein CASSQDTLQGLGGYTF.

V is TRBV5-6 and J is TRBJ1-2, with 8 bases matching TRBD1. This CDR3 comprises 14 residues. Germline V CDR1 and CDR2: SGHDT, YYEEEE. The junction had 6 bases not matched to a gene; V was cut back by 0 bases and J by 8 bases. CDR3: CASSLGGQGRGYTF. CDR3 coding DNA: TGTGCCAGCAGCTTGGGTGGACAGGGTAGGGGCTACACCTTC.

This clone was counted only a few times. The rearrangement uses TRBV5-1 and TRBJ2-3; TRBD2 matches 12 bases. The CDR3 totals 18 residues. V was clipped by 4 bases and J by 3 bases; unmatched bases: 12. Germline V gene lookup returns CDR1 SGHRS and CDR2 YFSETQ. The CDR3 protein is CASSRTSGARGTTDTQYF. The CDR3 nucleotides read TGCGCCAGCAGCAGGACTAGCGGGGCGAGGGGCACAACAGATACGCAGTATTTT.

This clone came up a few times. J is TRBJ1-1 and V is TRBV6-1; D gene ambiguous. The V end lost 1 base, the J end lost 2 bases, and 8 bases lay between the germline ends. CDR3 length: 14 amino acids. Germline V gene sequence: CDR1 MNHNS, CDR2 SASEGT. The CDR3 is CASSEGAANTEAFF. DNA of the CDR3: TGTGCCAGCAGTGAAGGGGCAGCAAACACTGAAGCTTTCTTT.

This chain joins TRBV24-1 and TRBJ2-4; perhaps TRBD1 as D (5 bases). Trimming pared 5 bases from V and 3 bases from J, leaving 10 bases between. The CDR3 has 14 residues. CDR1 and CDR2 from the germline V gene are KGHDR and SFDVKD. CDR3 bases: TGTGCCACCAGTGGTGGCCAGGGCAAAAACATTCAGTACTTC. Translated, it gives CATSGGQGKNIQYF.

This chain joins TRBV7-9 and TRBJ1-1; D perhaps matches TRBD1 (5 bases). CDR3 size: 16 residues. The V gene's germline CDR1 is SEHNR and CDR2 FQNEAQ (reference sequence). The germline V and J ends were trimmed by 4 bases and 1 base, with 16 bases remaining between them. This CDR3 reads CASSSTSGRGNTEAFF. In nucleotides, the CDR3 is TGTGCCAGCAGCTCGACATCGGGGCGGGGGAACACTGAAGCTTTCTTT.

The gene calls are TRBV3-1 (or the pseudogene TRBV3-2) and TRBJ2-4; 9 positions match TRBD1. V dropped 1 base and J dropped 8; count of bases not matched to a gene: 6. The CDR3 loop spans 15 amino acids. Looked up from germline, CDR1 is LGHDT and CDR2 is YNNKEL (reference sequence). CDR3 sequence: CASSQGEGQGHIQYF. CDR3 DNA: TGTGCCAGCAGCCAAGGAGAGGGACAGGGTCACATTCAGTACTTC.

V is TRBV19 and J is TRBJ1-1; D not certain. With 3 bases removed from V and 0 bases from J, the gap between germline ends came to 11 bases. This CDR3 spans 15 amino acids. Germline CDR1 reads LNHDA; CDR2 reads SQIVND (reference sequence). The CDR3 sequence is CASSIGSPLNTEAFF. CDR3 in DNA: TGTGCCAGTAGTATTGGTTCACCTCTGAACACTGAAGCTTTCTTT. Drawing the rest from reference TRBV19 and TRBJ1-1, the complete variable domain is DGGITQSPKYLFRKEGQNVTLSCEQNLNHDAMYWYRQDPGQGLRLIYYSQIVNDFQKGDIAEGYSVSREKKESFPLTVTSAQKNPTAFYLCASSIGSPLNTEAFFGQGTRLTVV.

The chain combines TRBV3-1 (or the pseudogene TRBV3-2) with TRBJ2-3; D unclear. Looked up from germline, CDR1 is LGHDT and CDR2 is YNNKEL (reference sequence). This CDR3 spans 13 amino acids. V dropped 1 base and J dropped 3 bases, with 5 bases sitting between them. DNA for the CDR3: TGTGCCAGCAGCCAAGTTCGAACAGATACGCAGTATTTT. This gives the protein CASSQVRTDTQYF.

CDR3 sequence (DNA): TGTGCCAGCAGTCGCACCCCTTTTACAGGGACTACTACTGAAGCTTTCTTT. Translation: CASSRTPFTGTTTEAFF. The chain is built from TRBV6-6 and TRBJ1-1; tentatively, D is TRBD1 (6 bases). The CDR3 spans 17 residues. Looked up from germline, CDR1 is MNHNY and CDR2 is SVGAGI (reference sequence). V lost 5 bases, J lost 5 bases, and 24 bases lay in between.

The chain combines TRBV19 with TRBJ2-3; tentative D call: TRBD1 (7 bases). The germline CDR1 and CDR2 sequences are LNHDA and SQIVND (reference sequence). The CDR3 totals 14 residues. The V end lost 7 bases, the J end lost 6 bases, and 17 bases lay between the germline ends. The CDR3: CASTDGQEGDTQYF. DNA of the CDR3: TGTGCCAGTACCGATGGACAGGAGGGGGATACGCAGTATTTT.

The rearrangement links TRBV6-5 to TRBJ1-6; a possible D gene is TRBD1 (5 bases). The CDR3 runs 13 residues. The ends were cut back, 8 bases at V and 10 bases at J, with 15 bases in the middle. Germline V gene data show CDR1 as MNHEY and CDR2 as SVGAGI. In nucleotides, the CDR3 is TGTGCCAGCTTACAGGTGACGGGGTCACCCCTCCACTTT. Its translation is CASLQVTGSPLHF.

V and J are TRBV2 and TRBJ2-5; D call uncertain. V was shortened by 3 bases and J by 6 bases, with 14 bases between the two germline ends. Germline CDR1 SNHLY, CDR2 FYNNEI. CDR3 length: 14 residues. The CDR3 region has the DNA TGTGCCAGCAGTGAGGTCCGAACCTTTCAGACCCAGTACTTC. It codes for CASSEVRTFQTQYF.